The 18 T cell receptor beta chains in this list originate from one sample, sequenced in a study of cytotoxic CD8 clonotypes in ibrutinib-treated CLL. Measured with immunoSEQ multiplex PCR; TCRdb has only the in-frame clones, and not every one. The data contain 60,000 to 70,000 clones, 57% of them singletons. Sample: PBMCs, taken after 12 months of ibrutinib treatment. Receptors were obtained from a human donor with chronic lymphocytic leukemia.

This chain links TRBV11-3 with TRBJ2-2, with D perhaps matching TRBD2 (5 bases). V lost 3 bases and J 14 bases, leaving 16 bases between the germline ends. The length of the CDR3 is 13 residues. Germline assignment: CDR1 SGHNT and CDR2 YENEEA. DNA of the CDR3: TGTGCCAGCAGCTTCCGGGGTGGCGTTGGTCTGTTTTTT. Protein product: CASSFRGGVGLFF.

This clone was found a few times. The chain combines TRBV19 with TRBJ1-6; D unclear. CDR1 LNHDA and CDR2 SQIVND come from the germline V gene (reference sequence). The ends were cut back, 3 bases at V and 0 bases at J, with 6 bases in the middle. The CDR3 consists of 15 residues. The DNA for the CDR3 is TGTGCCAGTAGTATGACGAGCTCCTATAATTCACCCCTCCACTTT. It is translated as CASSMTSSYNSPLHF.

This clone has a handful of counts. The chain has TRBV28 and TRBJ1-5; a weak D match, TRBD1 (5 bases). This CDR3 region has 15 residues. With 2 bases removed from V and 0 bases from J, the gap between germline ends came to 8 bases. Germline V gene sequence: CDR1 MDHEN, CDR2 SYDVKM. The CDR3 spells CASSLGGLSNQPQHF. The CDR3 DNA follows: TGTGCCAGCAGTTTAGGGGGACTTAGCAATCAGCCCCAGCATTTT.

The chain has TRBV29-1 and TRBJ1-2, with TRBD1 identical over 8 bases. Germline CDR1 is SQVTM and CDR2 is ANQGSEA. With 2 bases clipped from V and 8 bases from J, the junction kept 4 bases outside the gene matches. The CDR3 loop spans 12 amino acids. CDR3: CSVETGGRGYTF. In DNA, the CDR3 is TGCAGCGTTGAAACAGGGGGGAGGGGCTACACCTTC. The full variable domain, completed using reference TRBV29-1 and TRBJ1-2, is SAVISQKPSRDICQRGTSLTIQCQVDSQVTMMFWYRQQPGQSLTLIATANQGSEATYESGFVIDKFPISRPNLTFSTLTVSNMSPEDSSIYLCSVETGGRGYTFGSGTRLTVV.

The rearrangement joins TRBV5-1 to TRBJ1-2, with 10 bases lining up with TRBD1. Germline V gene lookup returns CDR1 SGHRS and CDR2 YFSETQ. The CDR3 consists of 15 residues. J gave up 8 bases and V 4 bases, and 11 bases lay outside the gene matches. CDR3 DNA sequence: TGCGCCAGCAGCCTTCGAGGGACAGGGGCTGGAGGCTACACCTTC. Its translation is CASSLRGTGAGGYTF.

This clone was observed a single time. The chain links TRBV7-8 to TRBJ1-5; 9 nucleotides agree with TRBD1. Unmatched junction bases numbered 8, after V lost 5 bases and J lost 6 bases. CDR3 length equals 15 residues. CDR1 SGHVS and CDR2 FQNEAQ come from the germline V gene. The CDR3 coding sequence is TGTGCCAGCAGCGAAGGGACAGGGAAGGGTCAGCCCCAGCATTTT. Residues: CASSEGTGKGQPQHF.

V is TRBV5-1 and J is TRBJ1-4, with D uncertain. V was trimmed by 2 bases and J by 8 bases, leaving 4 bases between them. CDR1 and CDR2 from the germline V gene are SGHRS and YFSETQ. The CDR3 totals 11 residues. This CDR3 is CASSFGEKLFF. Written as DNA, the CDR3 is TGCGCCAGCAGCTTTGGCGAAAAACTGTTTTTT.

This clone was seen only a few times. The genes are TRBV15 and TRBJ2-7; 8 nucleotides line up with TRBD1. The CDR3 is made up of 17 amino acids. Germline V gene data show CDR1 as LNHNV and CDR2 as YYDKDF (reference sequence). Unmatched junction bases numbered 11, after V lost 4 bases and J lost 0 bases. The CDR3 coding sequence is TGTGCCACCAGCATATACCGACAGGGGTCAATCTCCTACGAGCAGTACGTC. Its translation: CATSIYRQGSISYEQYV.

The V call is TRBV4-2, the J call TRBJ2-1; 8 nucleotides match TRBD2. This CDR3 is built from 17 residues. The ends lost 1 base at V and 7 bases at J; junction bases unmatched: 12. In germline, CDR1 is LGHNA, CDR2 YNFKEQ. The CDR3 loop is CASSQGPLAGAQNEQFF. CDR3 nucleotide sequence: TGTGCCAGCAGCCAAGGGCCTCTAGCGGGCGCGCAAAATGAGCAGTTCTTC.

In nucleotides, the CDR3 is TGTGCCATGGGGGTCGATGAGCAGTTCTTC. Residues: CAMGVDEQFF. V usage is TRBV10-3 and J usage is TRBJ2-1; D tentatively fits TRBD1 or TRBD2 (5 bases each). Germline lookup yields CDR1 ENHRY and CDR2 SYGVKD. The CDR3 is 10 amino acids. V was shortened by 9 bases and J by 8 bases, with 8 bases between the two germline ends.

This clone was detected many times. This chain links TRBV19 with TRBJ2-2; D gene ambiguous. This CDR3 is 12 amino acids long. The V end lost 3 bases, the J end lost 5 bases, and 4 bases lay between the germline ends. CDR1 LNHDA and CDR2 SQIVND come from the germline V gene (reference sequence). The CDR3 DNA sequence: TGTGCCAGTAGTATCACTACCGGGGAGCTGTTTTTT. Protein sequence: CASSITTGELFF.

This chain links TRBV6-1 with TRBJ1-2, with TRBD1 matching 7 bases. Germline CDR1 MNHNS, CDR2 SASEGT. This CDR3 has 15 amino acids. The ends lost 2 bases at V and 4 bases at J; junction bases unmatched: 7. The CDR3 region has the DNA TGTGCCAGCAGTGAAAGGACAGGTCGGATCTATGGCTACACCTTC. Its translation is CASSERTGRIYGYTF.

This clone occurred a few times. The J gene is TRBJ2-2, the V gene TRBV5-1; D ambiguous. The CDR3 spans 16 residues. Germline V lookup: CDR1 SGHRS, CDR2 YFSETQ. Trimming cost V 0 bases and J 4 bases, with 13 bases left between them. CDR3 amino acids: CASSLEGSSTTGELFF. Written as DNA, the CDR3 is TGCGCCAGCAGCTTGGAGGGATCTTCGACCACCGGGGAGCTGTTTTTT. The variable domain in full, with the rest retrieved from reference TRBV5-1 and TRBJ2-2, is KAGVTQTPRYLIKTRGQQVTLSCSPISGHRSVSWYQQTPGQGLQFLFEYFSETQRNKGNFPGRFSGRQFSNSRSEMNVSTLELGDSALYLCASSLEGSSTTGELFFGEGSRLTVL.

The chain is built from TRBV19 and TRBJ2-2; maybe TRBD1 (5 bases). Germline V lookup: CDR1 LNHDA, CDR2 SQIVND (reference sequence). This CDR3 has 13 amino acids. V lost 5 bases and J lost 7, with 11 bases in between. For the CDR3, the DNA is TGTGCCAGTAGTCTGACAGACTTCGGGGAGCTGTTTTTT. Amino acid sequence: CASSLTDFGELFF.

The V and J genes are TRBV7-2 and TRBJ1-2; D is unresolved. The CDR3 has 15 residues. V lost 0 bases to trimming and J lost 2 bases, with 10 bases between them. Germline V gene data show CDR1 as SGHTA and CDR2 as FQGNSA. CDR3 DNA: TGTGCCAGCAGCTTAGCGCGAAACCCGAACTATGGCTACACCTTC. Protein: CASSLARNPNYGYTF.

The chain joins TRBV28 to TRBJ1-5; D is undetermined. The CDR3 is made up of 15 amino acids. Trimming cost V 8 bases and J 6 bases, with 20 bases left between them. Germline loops: CDR1 MDHEN, CDR2 SYDVKM. CDR3 residues: CASHQLRRVVQPQHF. The CDR3 nucleotides are TGTGCCAGCCATCAGCTGAGACGGGTTGTTCAGCCCCAGCATTTT.

This clone was seen a handful of times. The J gene is TRBJ2-1, the V gene TRBV6-1; tentatively, D is TRBD2 (6 bases). The V and J ends lost 3 bases and 4 bases respectively, with 10 bases between them. Germline V gene data show CDR1 as MNHNS and CDR2 as SASEGT. This CDR3 region has 14 residues. The CDR3 nucleotides are TGTGCCAGCAGTGACTTAGCGGCTTACAATGAGCAGTTCTTC. It codes for CASSDLAAYNEQFF.

The chain uses TRBV27 and TRBJ2-7; the D gene is possibly TRBD2 (6 bases). Trimming pared 3 bases from V and 4 bases from J, leaving 7 bases between. CDR3 length: 12 amino acids. Germline loops: CDR1 MNHEY, CDR2 SMNVEV (reference sequence). The CDR3 loop reads CASSFRGYEQYF. The CDR3 nucleotides read TGTGCCAGCAGTTTCCGGGGGTACGAGCAGTACTTC.